This passage covers 7 T cell receptor beta chains from one sample sequenced in a study of post-analysis software for immune sequencing data. Notes on the study in general: Included in a set of roughly 5 TRBV segments more frequent in patients than controls were TRBV5-6, TRBV5-1 and TRBV20-1.

No antigen is known for these receptors. The authors incorporated unique molecular identifiers into the TCR beta cDNA libraries. TCRdb re-derived calls from the PCR reads in MiXCR, one entry per CDR3 protein. The table has hundreds of thousands of distinct CDR3 sequences, 55% to 70% seen once. The sequencing input was blood. These receptors were taken from a girl aged 2 to 9 with multiple sclerosis.

The chain recombines TRBV20-1 with TRBJ2-1; D is possibly TRBD2 (5 bases). V lost 6 bases and J 9 bases, leaving 15 bases between the germline ends. This CDR3 has 12 amino acids. Per germline, CDR1 DFQATT and CDR2 SNEGSKA (reference sequence). CDR3 DNA: TGCAGTGCCTTCCCGCTAGGGAGTGAGCAGTTCTTC. This gives the protein CSAFPLGSEQFF.

This chain joins TRBV7-9 and TRBJ1-2, with D unclear. The CDR3 spans 13 residues. Germline lookup yields CDR1 SEHNR and CDR2 FQNEAQ (reference sequence). V lost 3 bases to trimming and J lost 7 bases, with 12 bases between them. CDR3 nucleotides: TGTGCCAGCAGCTTCGAGGTAGCTGGTGGCTACACCTTC. It is translated as CASSFEVAGGYTF.

This chain connects TRBV7-8 to TRBJ2-7; weak D call: TRBD1 (7 bases). CDR1 is SGHVS, CDR2 FQNEAQ, per germline. The CDR3 runs 14 residues. V lost 6 bases and J lost 5, with 17 bases in between. This CDR3 is CASSLQGTGDEQYF. CDR3 coding DNA: TGTGCCAGCAGTTTACAGGGGACTGGTGACGAGCAGTACTTC.

The chain employs TRBV10-1 and TRBJ2-1; 8 bases are a match to TRBD2. The CDR3 contains 18 residues. Germline V lookup: CDR1 WNHNN, CDR2 SYGVQD (reference sequence). The trim removed 0 bases at V and 3 bases at J, leaving 10 bases unmatched. CDR3: CASSESTPGLGGYNEQFF. CDR3 DNA: TGCGCCAGCAGTGAGTCGACTCCGGGACTAGGCGGCTACAATGAGCAGTTCTTC.

This clonotype has more than one count but fewer than ten. V and J are TRBV7-2 and TRBJ2-3, with TRBD2 matching over 10 bases. The J segment lost 4 bases and the V segment lost 5 bases, leaving 12 bases of the junction unmatched. Germline assignment: CDR1 SGHTA and CDR2 FQGNSA. The CDR3 is 17 amino acids. The CDR3 here is CASSRASGGARPDTQYF. Here the CDR3 DNA reads TGTGCCAGCAGCCGGGCGAGCGGGGGGGCCCGGCCAGATACGCAGTATTTT.

CDR3 sequence: CASRVGSGGYTF. The CDR3 DNA reads as TGTGCCAGCAGGGTGGGGTCGGGCGGCTACACCTTC. The chain is built from TRBV6-5 and TRBJ1-2; D is unclear. Trimming cost V 6 bases and J 8 bases, with 13 bases left between them. The CDR3 spans 12 residues. CDR1 and CDR2 from the germline V gene are MNHEY and SVGAGI.

The V gene is TRBV6-5, the J gene TRBJ2-1, with D perhaps matching TRBD1 or TRBD2 (6 bases each). The length of the CDR3 is 18 residues. The germline V gene encodes CDR1 MNHEY and CDR2 SVGAGI. Trimming removed 6 bases from V and 0 bases from J, with 21 bases in between. CDR3 nucleotides: TGTGCCAGCAGGTTAAGGGGGGCGGCTACGAGCTCCTACAATGAGCAGTTCTTC. As protein: CASRLRGAATSSYNEQFF.